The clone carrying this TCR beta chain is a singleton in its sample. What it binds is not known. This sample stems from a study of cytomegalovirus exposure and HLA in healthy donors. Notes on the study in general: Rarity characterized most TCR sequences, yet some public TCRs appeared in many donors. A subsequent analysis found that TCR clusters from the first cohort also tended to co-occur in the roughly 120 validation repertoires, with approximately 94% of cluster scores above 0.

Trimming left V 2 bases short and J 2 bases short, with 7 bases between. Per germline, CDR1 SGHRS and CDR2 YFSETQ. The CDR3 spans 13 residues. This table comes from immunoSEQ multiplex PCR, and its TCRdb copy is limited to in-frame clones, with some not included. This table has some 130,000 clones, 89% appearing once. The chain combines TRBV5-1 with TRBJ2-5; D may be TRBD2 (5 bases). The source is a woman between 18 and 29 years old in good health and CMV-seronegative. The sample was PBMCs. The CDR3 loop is CASSLLEQETQYF. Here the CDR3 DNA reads TGCGCCAGCAGCTTACTAGAACAAGAGACCCAGTACTTC.